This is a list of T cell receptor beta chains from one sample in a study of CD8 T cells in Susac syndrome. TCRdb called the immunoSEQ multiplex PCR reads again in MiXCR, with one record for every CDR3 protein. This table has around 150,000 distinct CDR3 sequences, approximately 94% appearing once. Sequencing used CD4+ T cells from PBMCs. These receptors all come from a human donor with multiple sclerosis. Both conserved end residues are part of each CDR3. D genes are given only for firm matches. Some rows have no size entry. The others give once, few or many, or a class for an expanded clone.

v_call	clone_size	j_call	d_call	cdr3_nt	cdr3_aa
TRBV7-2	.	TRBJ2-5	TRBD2	TGTGCCAGCAGACTAGCGGTTGTGGGGACCCAGTACTTC	CASRLAVVGTQYF
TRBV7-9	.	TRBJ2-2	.	TGTGCCAGCAGCGCCCATACCGGGGAGCTGTTTTTT	CASSAHTGELFF
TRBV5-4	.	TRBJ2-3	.	TGTGCCAGCAGCTTGGCGCAGTACACAGATACGCAGTATTTT	CASSLAQYTDTQYF
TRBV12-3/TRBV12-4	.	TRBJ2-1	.	TGTGCCAGCAGCGTCCTGAAACGGAATGAGCAGTTCTTC	CASSVLKRNEQFF
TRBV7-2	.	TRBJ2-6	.	TGTGCCAGCAGCTTTTTCGGGGCCAACGTCCTGACTTTC	CASSFFGANVLTF
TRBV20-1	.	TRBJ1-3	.	TGCAGTGCTACCACCCCCTCTGGAAACACCATATATTTT	CSATTPSGNTIYF
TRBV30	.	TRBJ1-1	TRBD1	TGTGCCTGGAGTGTACTAGGGACAGGGAACACTGAAGCTTTCTTT	CAWSVLGTGNTEAFF
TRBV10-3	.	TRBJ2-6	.	TGTGCCATCAGTGGGAACGTGGCTGGGGCCAACGTCCTGACTTTC	CAISGNVAGANVLTF
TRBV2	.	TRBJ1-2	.	TGTGCCAGCAGTGAGTCGGCACAGCCCTATGGCTACACCTTC	CASSESAQPYGYTF
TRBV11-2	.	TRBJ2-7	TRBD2	TGTGCCAGCAGCCCCCGGGACTATTCCTACGAGCAGTACTTC	CASSPRDYSYEQYF
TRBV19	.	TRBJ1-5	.	TGTGCCAGTAGTATTTGGGGAGAGAGCAATCAGCCCCAGCATTTT	CASSIWGESNQPQHF
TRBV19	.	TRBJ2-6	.	TGTGCCAGTAGTATTGTCTCGGCTGGGGCCAACGTCCTGACTTTC	CASSIVSAGANVLTF
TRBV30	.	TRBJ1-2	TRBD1	TGTGCCTGGAGTGTACGGGCAGGGGGCGCGGATGGCTACACCTTC	CAWSVRAGGADGYTF
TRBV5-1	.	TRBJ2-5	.	TGCGCCAGCAGCTCGATCGGAGAGACCCAGTACTTC	CASSSIGETQYF
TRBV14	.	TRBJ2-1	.	TGTGCCAGCAGCCAAATTGGGCTTGGGTTTAGCAATGAGCAGTTCTTC	CASSQIGLGFSNEQFF
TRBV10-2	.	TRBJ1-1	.	TGCGCCAGCAGTGATAACGGACAAGTAGGGGAAGCTTTCTTT	CASSDNGQVGEAFF
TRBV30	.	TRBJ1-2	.	TGTGCCTGGAGTGGTGGCAGGCATGGCTACACCTTC	CAWSGGRHGYTF
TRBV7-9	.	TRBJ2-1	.	TGTGCCAGCAGCTTCTCTGGCGGGAATGCTGAGCAGTTCTTC	CASSFSGGNAEQFF
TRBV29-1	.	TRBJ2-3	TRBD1	TGCAGCGTTGAAGGGCAGGGGGCAGATACGCAGTATTTT	CSVEGQGADTQYF
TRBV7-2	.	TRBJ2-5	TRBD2	TGTGCCAGCAGCTTGACGCTAGCGGCGTTTAGTAGGGAGACCCAGTACTTC	CASSLTLAAFSRETQYF
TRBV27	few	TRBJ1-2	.	TGTGCCAGCAGCCCGACGTGGGGGGAGGGCTACACCTTC	CASSPTWGEGYTF
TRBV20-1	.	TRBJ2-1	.	TGCAGTGCCGATCGACTACTCCTTAATGAGCAGTTCTTC	CSADRLLLNEQFF
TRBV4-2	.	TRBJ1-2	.	TGTGCCAGCAGCCAAGATCTTTGGCAGTATGGCTACACCTTC	CASSQDLWQYGYTF
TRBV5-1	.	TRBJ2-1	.	TGCGCCAGCTCCCTAGTCCGGGACCAATACAATGAGCAGTTCTTC	CASSLVRDQYNEQFF
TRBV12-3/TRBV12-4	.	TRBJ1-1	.	TGTGCCAGCAGTTTGGCCCGCGAGCCGATTGAAGCTTTCTTT	CASSLAREPIEAFF
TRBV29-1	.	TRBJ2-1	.	TGCAGCGTATCCACGCGGGACCCACCATACAATGAGCAGTTCTTC	CSVSTRDPPYNEQFF
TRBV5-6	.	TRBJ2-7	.	TGTGCCAGCAGCTGGAGGGGATACGAGCAGTACTTC	CASSWRGYEQYF
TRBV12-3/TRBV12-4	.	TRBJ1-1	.	TGTGCCAGCAGTCTGAACCCTGACACTGAAGCTTTCTTT	CASSLNPDTEAFF
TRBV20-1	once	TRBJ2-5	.	TGCAGTGCTAGAGAGCCAGGGAGAGAAGAGACCCAGTACTTC	CSAREPGREETQYF
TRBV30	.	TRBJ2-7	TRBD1	TGTGCCTGGAGTCCAGGGGGAACCAACTCCTACGAGCAGTACTTC	CAWSPGGTNSYEQYF
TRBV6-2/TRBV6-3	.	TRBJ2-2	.	TGTGCCAGCAGTGCTGGGATTGGACCCGGGGAGCTGTTTTTT	CASSAGIGPGELFF
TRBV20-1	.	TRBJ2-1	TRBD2	TGCAGTGCTACCAGACTAGCGGGAGCCATAGGTAATGAGCAGTTCTTC	CSATRLAGAIGNEQFF
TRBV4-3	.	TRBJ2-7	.	TGCGCCAGCAGCCAAGAGCCGCAAGCCTCCTACGAGCAGTACTTC	CASSQEPQASYEQYF
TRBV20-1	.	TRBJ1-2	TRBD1	TGCAGTGCTAGTGGGCACAGGGGAAACTATGGCTACACCTTC	CSASGHRGNYGYTF
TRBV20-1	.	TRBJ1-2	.	TGCAGTGCTAGAACCCGGGGAACAGGCTATGGCTACACCTTC	CSARTRGTGYGYTF
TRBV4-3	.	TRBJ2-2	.	TGCGCCAGCAGCCAAGGTTTCTTCGGCGGATCCTCGAACACCGGGGAGCTGTTTTTT	CASSQGFFGGSSNTGELFF
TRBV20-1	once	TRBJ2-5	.	TGCAGTGCTAGAGATCCGGAGGGGCTGGGAGAGACCCAGTACTTC	CSARDPEGLGETQYF
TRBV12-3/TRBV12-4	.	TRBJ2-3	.	TGTGCCAGCAACAAACAATCTTTCGGCCTCAGTGTGAGGGATACGCAGTATTTT	CASNKQSFGLSVRDTQYF
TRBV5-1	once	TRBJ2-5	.	TGCGCCAGCAGCTTGGTGAAGGGGGGAGAGACCCAGTACTTC	CASSLVKGGETQYF
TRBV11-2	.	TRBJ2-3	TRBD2	TGTGCCAGCAGCTCCCGCAGTAGAGGTCAGCGGGGGTATAGCACAGATACGCAGTATTTT	CASSSRSRGQRGYSTDTQYF
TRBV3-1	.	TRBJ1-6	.	TGTGCCAGCGGCGACACCCCACCCCTCCACTTT	CASGDTPPLHF
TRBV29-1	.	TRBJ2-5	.	TGCAGCGGGCGGCGGGAGACCCAGTACTTC	CSGRRETQYF
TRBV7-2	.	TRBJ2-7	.	TGTGCCAGCAGCGCCGCCAAGGAGCAGTACTTC	CASSAAKEQYF
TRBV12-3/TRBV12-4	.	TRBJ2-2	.	TGTGCCAGCAGAAGGGGGGGGACCGGCATCACCGGGGAGCTGTTTTTT	CASRRGGTGITGELFF
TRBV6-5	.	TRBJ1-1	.	TGTGCCAGCAGAGCTCTGAGGGCCGGGGCTGAAGCTTTCTTT	CASRALRAGAEAFF
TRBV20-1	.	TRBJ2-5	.	TGCAGTGCTATCCCGCGGACCGACCAAGAGACCCAGTACTTC	CSAIPRTDQETQYF
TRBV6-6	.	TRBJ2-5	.	TGTGCCAGCAGAGTTCAGGGCCAAGAGACCCAGTACTTC	CASRVQGQETQYF
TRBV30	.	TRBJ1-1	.	TGTGCCTGGAGACAGCTGAACACTGAAGCTTTCTTT	CAWRQLNTEAFF
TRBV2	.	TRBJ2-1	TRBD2	TGTGCCAGCAGTGAAGCCCGACTAGCGGGCCTGAATGAGCAGTTCTTC	CASSEARLAGLNEQFF
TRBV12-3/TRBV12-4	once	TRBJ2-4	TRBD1	TGTGCCAGCAGTTTTGACAGGGGAGCCAAAAACATTCAGTACTTC	CASSFDRGAKNIQYF
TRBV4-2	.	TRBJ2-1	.	TGTGCCAGCAGCCAACTTTACAATGAGCAGTTCTTC	CASSQLYNEQFF
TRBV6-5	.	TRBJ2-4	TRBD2	TGTGCCACCATTTCAGCGGGAGGGCCATTTGGCAAAAACATTCAGTACTTC	CATISAGGPFGKNIQYF
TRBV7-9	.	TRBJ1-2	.	TGTGCCAGCAGCCGCAACTTGGGGTACACCTTC	CASSRNLGYTF
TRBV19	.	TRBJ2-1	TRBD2	TGTGCCAGTACCCCAAGGACTAGCGGCTTCTCCAGCCCCTACAATGAGCAGTTCTTC	CASTPRTSGFSSPYNEQFF
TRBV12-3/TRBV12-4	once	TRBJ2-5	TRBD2	TGTGCCAGCAGCTCGACTAGCGGGAGGGCCTTAGGGACGACCCAGTACTTC	CASSSTSGRALGTTQYF
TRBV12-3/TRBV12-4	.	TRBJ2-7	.	TGTGCCAGCAAGCCAGCAGGGTGGAGAAGCGAGCAGTACTTC	CASKPAGWRSEQYF
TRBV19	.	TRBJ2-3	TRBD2	TGTGCCAGTAGCCCCCTCGTAGCTAGCGGAGACACAGATACGCAGTATTTT	CASSPLVASGDTDTQYF
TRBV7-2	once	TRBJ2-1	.	TGTGCCAGCAGCCCTGGACCCGGATGGAAAGGGCTGCAGTTCTTC	CASSPGPGWKGLQFF